The present TCR beta chain was sequenced within a study of molecular identifiers for immune sequencing clone quantification. Using its own MiXCR run on the PCR reads, TCRdb lists one record per CDR3 protein. Of a few hundred thousand distinct CDR3 sequences listed, about 22% are singletons. Overall study results and limits: Over 99% of CMV-specific effector molecules, but under 1% of naive ones, were in clones above 20 copies.

At least ten counts were recorded for this clonotype. Its specificity is not known. Germline values: CDR1 LNHDA, CDR2 SQIVND (reference sequence). V shed 1 base and J shed 3 bases, with 7 bases lying between them. The CDR3 spans 13 residues. The rearrangement uses TRBV19 and TRBJ2-7, with D maybe TRBD1 (5 bases). The receptor's source is a human donor in good health. Some libraries in this study had Jurkat cell RNA spiked in. The sample taken for sequencing was naive CD8+ T cells from blood, with Jurkat cell RNA spiked in. Regarding subset: FACS-sorted CD8+CD4-CCR7+CD45RA+ naive T cells. CDR3 region: CASSIAQGYEQYF. The DNA for the CDR3 is TGTGCCAGTAGTATAGCCCAGGGCTACGAGCAGTACTTC.